This is a list of T cell receptor beta chains from one sample in a study of blood T cells in healthy people across ages. TCRdb reprocessed the 5' RACE reads with MiXCR, giving one entry per CDR3 protein. The sample has about 580,000 distinct CDR3 sequences, roughly 48% seen once. The sequenced sample was blood. These receptors all stem from a man aged 80 or over in good health. Each CDR3 is given with its conserved first and last residue. D genes are given only for firm matches. Only some rows state a clone size, as once, few, many or a class for expanded clones.

CASSPTSGGNEQYF,TGTGCCAGCAGCCCGACGAGCGGGGGGAACGAGCAGTACTTC,TRBD2,TRBJ2-7,14,TRBV7-2,.
CSASGGTSGTDTQYF,TGCAGTGCTAGCGGTGGGACTAGCGGAACAGATACGCAGTATTTT,TRBD2,TRBJ2-3,15,TRBV20-1,.
CASSLVGTSGTRDFDEQFF,TGTGCCAGCAGCTTAGTGGGGACTAGCGGCACGCGAGATTTCGATGAGCAGTTCTTC,TRBD2,TRBJ2-1,19,TRBV7-2,few
CASRAAGVTDTQYF,TGTGCCAGCAGAGCGGCGGGGGTCACAGATACGCAGTATTTT,TRBD2,TRBJ2-3,14,TRBV7-8,few
CASSPMTRAVNTEAFF,TGTGCCAGCAGCCCCATGACGAGGGCGGTGAACACTGAAGCTTTCTTT,.,TRBJ1-1,16,TRBV7-2,.
CASSVVQGFTDTQYF,TGTGCCAGCAGCGTAGTTCAGGGGTTCACAGATACGCAGTATTTT,.,TRBJ2-3,15,TRBV9,few
CASMPGPQETQYF,TGTGCCAGCATGCCGGGGCCACAAGAGACCCAGTACTTC,.,TRBJ2-5,13,TRBV6-5,.
CASRRDIAYGYTF,TGCGCCAGCAGGAGGGACATCGCCTATGGCTACACCTTC,.,TRBJ1-2,13,TRBV5-1,.
CASSFQPTDTQYF,TGTGCCAGCAGCTTCCAGCCTACAGATACGCAGTATTTT,.,TRBJ2-3,13,TRBV7-3,.
CGRGWVNQYYEQYF,TGTGGCAGGGGCTGGGTCAACCAATACTACGAGCAGTACTTC,.,TRBJ2-7,14,TRBV10-3,.
CASSATPGRTAKNIQYF,TGTGCCAGCAGCGCTACCCCCGGACGGACGGCCAAAAACATTCAGTACTTC,.,TRBJ2-4,17,TRBV7-3,.
CASSERGKNTEAFF,TGTGCCAGCAGTGAAAGGGGGAAGAACACTGAAGCTTTCTTT,.,TRBJ1-1,14,TRBV6-1,.
CSARSGKSSYEQYF,TGCAGTGCTCGAAGCGGAAAAAGCTCCTACGAGCAGTACTTC,.,TRBJ2-7,14,TRBV20-1,.
CASSQDEGQGYEQYF,TGTGCCAGCAGCCAAGATGAGGGACAGGGGTACGAGCAGTACTTC,TRBD1,TRBJ2-7,15,TRBV4-2,.
CASSYGLPYEQYF,TGTGCCAGCAGTTATGGACTTCCCTACGAGCAGTACTTC,.,TRBJ2-7,13,TRBV6-2/TRBV6-3,.
CASSLGTSGRWVNEQFF,TGCGCCAGCAGCCTAGGGACTAGCGGGAGGTGGGTCAATGAGCAGTTCTTC,TRBD2,TRBJ2-1,17,TRBV5-1,.
CASSLTAEKLFF,TGTGCCAGCAGTTTGACAGCCGAAAAACTGTTTTTT,.,TRBJ1-4,12,TRBV27,.
CASGTQNTEAFF,TGTGCCAGCGGGACACAGAACACTGAAGCTTTCTTT,.,TRBJ1-1,12,TRBV28,.
CASSLATTGLAGGRYEQYF,TGTGCCAGCAGCTTAGCTACGACAGGACTAGCGGGGGGGCGCTACGAGCAGTACTTC,TRBD2,TRBJ2-7,19,TRBV7-2,.
CASSSERDVSYEQYF,TGTGCCAGCAGCTCAGAGAGGGACGTCTCCTACGAGCAGTACTTC,.,TRBJ2-7,15,TRBV7-9,many
CSVVGGAPYGYTF,TGCAGCGTTGTTGGCGGGGCCCCCTATGGCTACACCTTC,.,TRBJ1-2,13,TRBV29-1,.
CSVDGRTHGYTF,TGCAGCGTTGATGGCAGGACCCATGGCTACACCTTC,.,TRBJ1-2,12,TRBV29-1,few
CASRPDGTEAFF,TGTGCCAGCAGACCCGACGGAACTGAAGCTTTCTTT,.,TRBJ1-1,12,TRBV6-5,.
CAISAQTGFIYKQYF,TGTGCCATCAGTGCCCAGACAGGATTCATATACAAGCAGTACTTC,.,TRBJ2-5,15,TRBV10-3,once
CASSQDGTYEQYF,TGCGCCAGCAGCCAAGACGGGACCTACGAGCAGTACTTC,.,TRBJ2-7,13,TRBV10-2,many
CAGRRGGQYF,TGTGCCGGTAGGCGAGGCGGGCAGTACTTC,.,TRBJ2-7,10,TRBV21-1,few